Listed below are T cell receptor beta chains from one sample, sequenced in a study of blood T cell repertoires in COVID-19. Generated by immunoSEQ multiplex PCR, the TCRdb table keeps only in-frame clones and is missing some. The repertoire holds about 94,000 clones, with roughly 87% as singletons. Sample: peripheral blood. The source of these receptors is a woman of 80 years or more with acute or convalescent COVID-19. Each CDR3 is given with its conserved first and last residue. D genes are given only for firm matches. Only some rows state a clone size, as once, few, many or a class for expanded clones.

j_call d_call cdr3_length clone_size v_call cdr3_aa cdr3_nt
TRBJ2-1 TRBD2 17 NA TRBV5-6 CASSLEAGTSRNNEQFF TGTGCCAGCAGCCTTGAAGCCGGGACTAGCAGAAACAATGAGCAGTTCTTC
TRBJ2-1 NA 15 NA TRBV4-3 CASSQELASAYEQFF TGCGCCAGCAGCCAAGAGTTAGCGTCCGCCTATGAGCAGTTCTTC
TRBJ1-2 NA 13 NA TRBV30 CAWSSTMNYGYTF TGTGCCTGGAGTTCGACAATGAACTATGGCTACACCTTC
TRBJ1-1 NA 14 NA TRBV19 CASSMGGLGTEAFF TGTGCCAGTAGTATGGGAGGGTTAGGGACTGAAGCTTTCTTT
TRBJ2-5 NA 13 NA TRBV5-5 CASSLGSQETQYF TGTGCCAGCAGCTTGGGCAGCCAAGAGACCCAGTACTTC
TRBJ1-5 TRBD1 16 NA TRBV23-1 CASSHQQGPGNQPQHF TGCGCCAGCAGTCACCAACAGGGGCCCGGCAATCAGCCCCAGCATTTT
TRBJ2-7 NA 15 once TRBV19 CASSMFSKSSYEQYF TGTGCCAGTAGTATGTTCTCCAAGAGCTCCTACGAGCAGTACTTC
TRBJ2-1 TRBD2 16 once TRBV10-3 CAISESRSGGGYEQFF TGTGCCATCAGTGAGTCGAGATCGGGAGGGGGGTATGAGCAGTTCTTC
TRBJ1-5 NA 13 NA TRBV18 CASSQDSNQPQHF TGTGCCAGCTCCCAGGATAGCAATCAGCCCCAGCATTTT
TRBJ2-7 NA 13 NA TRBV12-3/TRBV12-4 CASTPTGRGEQYF TGTGCCAGCACCCCGACAGGACGGGGCGAGCAGTACTTC
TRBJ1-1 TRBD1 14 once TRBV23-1 CASSQDRGPGEAFF TGCGCCAGCAGTCAAGACAGGGGGCCCGGTGAAGCTTTCTTT
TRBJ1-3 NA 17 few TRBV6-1 CASSESRFLSSGNTIYF TGTGCCAGCAGTGAAAGTCGGTTCCTATCCTCTGGAAACACCATATATTTT
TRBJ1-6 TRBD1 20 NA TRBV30 CAWSARRTGTSLSYNSPLHF TGTGCCTGGAGCGCTCGGCGGACAGGGACCTCCCTCTCCTATAATTCACCCCTCCACTTT
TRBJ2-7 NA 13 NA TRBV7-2 CASSSRPGDEQYF TGTGCCAGCAGCTCCCGCCCGGGGGACGAGCAGTACTTC
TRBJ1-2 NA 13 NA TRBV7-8 CASLPAGNYGYTF TGTGCCAGCCTACCAGCCGGGAACTATGGCTACACCTTC
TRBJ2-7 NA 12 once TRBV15 CATSSTLREQYF TGTGCCACCAGCAGTACTTTGCGGGAGCAGTACTTC
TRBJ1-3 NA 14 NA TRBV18 CVAGGGSSGNTIYF TGTGTAGCTGGCGGAGGTAGCTCTGGAAACACCATATATTTT
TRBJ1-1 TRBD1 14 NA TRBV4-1 CASSHTDRALEAFF TGCGCCAGCAGCCACACAGACAGGGCTCTCGAAGCTTTCTTT
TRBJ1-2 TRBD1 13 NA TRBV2 CASKGAGGYGYTF TGTGCCAGCAAGGGGGCAGGTGGCTATGGCTACACCTTC
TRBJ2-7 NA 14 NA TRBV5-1 CASSLGGGPGEQYF TGCGCCAGCAGCTTGGGAGGGGGTCCGGGCGAGCAGTACTTC
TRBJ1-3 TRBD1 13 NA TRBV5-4 CASSWDRENTIYF TGTGCCAGCAGCTGGGACAGGGAGAACACCATATATTTT
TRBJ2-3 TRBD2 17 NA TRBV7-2 CASSFRLAGALPDTQYF TGTGCCAGCAGCTTCCGACTAGCGGGGGCCCTCCCAGATACGCAGTATTTT